This TCR beta chain was recorded in a study of T-cell memory formation after mild COVID-19. Study-level background: The study found TCR clusters largely donor specific.

MiXCR was run by TCRdb on the 5' RACE reads, yielding one entry per CDR3 protein. The data show 140,000 to 150,000 distinct CDR3 sequences, 20% to 25% seen once. Germline loops: CDR1 LNHNV, CDR2 YYDKDF (reference sequence). V lost 0 bases and J 4 bases, leaving 15 bases between the germline ends. This CDR3 region has 16 residues. Only a few counts were recorded for this clonotype. Sequenced: PBMCs or a T cell subset sorted from them (not recorded which). This chain connects TRBV15 to TRBJ1-2, with unresolved D. The sequence was collected from an adult woman who had mild COVID-19 (a few samples of this study predate the infection). Cell type and time point are not known. DNA for the CDR3: TGTGCCACCAGCAGAGATCGGGGTTTATCTCCCTATGGCTACACCTTC. Translating gives CATSRDRGLSPYGYTF.